This is a list of T cell receptor beta chains from one sample in a study of T cell repertoires in cytomegalovirus infection. One entry per CDR3 protein, called by TCRdb with MiXCR from the reads. The sample records approximately 990,000 distinct CDR3 sequences, around 30% being singletons. These receptors have no known antigen. This material consisted of cultured CD8+ T cells from PBMCs, taken from culture after CMV antigen stimulation. The source is a human donor in good health (CMV status not recorded). Some clones in this sample may be carry-over from other donors' samples. CDR3s include the opening cysteine and the closing phenylalanine or tryptophan. Each record gives: V gene, D gene, J gene, CDR3 protein. The D gene is left open where the match is weak.

V: TRBV12-3/TRBV12-4; D: -; J: TRBJ2-3; CDR3: CANSPPSRDPFYTQYF
V: TRBV7-8; D: -; J: TRBJ2-2; CDR3: CASSPIDANTGELFF
V: TRBV7-8; D: -; J: TRBJ2-1; CDR3: CASSRGAGAVNEQFF
V: TRBV12-3/TRBV12-4; D: -; J: TRBJ2-1; CDR3: CASTVFSYNEQFF
V: TRBV27; D: TRBD1; J: TRBJ1-1; CDR3: CASSLLKGGRTEAFF
V: TRBV12-3/TRBV12-4; D: TRBD2; J: TRBJ2-5; CDR3: CASKRAGGEETQYF
V: TRBV5-1; D: -; J: TRBJ2-3; CDR3: CASSFTGVVKQYF
V: TRBV7-4; D: -; J: TRBJ2-6; CDR3: CASSRHNRTGANVLTF
V: TRBV7-6; D: -; J: TRBJ2-7; CDR3: CASTPLGPSYEQYF
V: TRBV5-1; D: TRBD2; J: TRBJ2-2; CDR3: CASSLTSGSNTGELFF
V: TRBV7-6; D: -; J: TRBJ2-2; CDR3: CASSPGGENIGELFF
V: TRBV27; D: TRBD2; J: TRBJ2-1; CDR3: CASSDRLAGVYNEQFF
V: TRBV7-9; D: TRBD1; J: TRBJ1-6; CDR3: CASSFGTESIPNSPLHF
V: TRBV25-1; D: -; J: TRBJ1-1; CDR3: CASSKGLAAEAFF
V: TRBV24-1; D: -; J: TRBJ2-1; CDR3: CATSFGGAGFF
V: TRBV7-9; D: -; J: TRBJ2-5; CDR3: CASTSPRGDKETQYF
V: TRBV13; D: -; J: TRBJ2-6; CDR3: CASGTRRGRGANVLTF
V: TRBV6-2/TRBV6-3; D: -; J: TRBJ1-4; CDR3: CASSYSWRLAPGTTNEKLFF
V: TRBV6-2/TRBV6-3; D: -; J: TRBJ2-2; CDR3: CASSFQGYGELFF
V: TRBV12-3/TRBV12-4; D: TRBD2; J: TRBJ2-5; CDR3: CASSLGATSGGPRETQYF
V: TRBV7-2; D: TRBD1; J: TRBJ1-6; CDR3: CASSLPGQGSYNSPLHF
V: TRBV7-2; D: -; J: TRBJ1-1; CDR3: CASSSRGLNTEAFF
V: TRBV28; D: -; J: TRBJ2-5; CDR3: CADCGAQLKETQYF
V: TRBV7-8; D: -; J: TRBJ2-3; CDR3: CASSRLTGRPPDTQYF
V: TRBV7-9; D: -; J: TRBJ1-5; CDR3: CASSAPRGPQHF
V: TRBV7-9; D: -; J: TRBJ2-3; CDR3: CASSLYTGSTDTQYF
V: TRBV15; D: TRBD1; J: TRBJ2-3; CDR3: CATSRAGTGLESQYF
V: TRBV7-9; D: TRBD1; J: TRBJ1-1; CDR3: CASSSGTGDIWKAFF
V: TRBV7-2; D: -; J: TRBJ1-2; CDR3: CASSLGGYRDGLNYGYTF